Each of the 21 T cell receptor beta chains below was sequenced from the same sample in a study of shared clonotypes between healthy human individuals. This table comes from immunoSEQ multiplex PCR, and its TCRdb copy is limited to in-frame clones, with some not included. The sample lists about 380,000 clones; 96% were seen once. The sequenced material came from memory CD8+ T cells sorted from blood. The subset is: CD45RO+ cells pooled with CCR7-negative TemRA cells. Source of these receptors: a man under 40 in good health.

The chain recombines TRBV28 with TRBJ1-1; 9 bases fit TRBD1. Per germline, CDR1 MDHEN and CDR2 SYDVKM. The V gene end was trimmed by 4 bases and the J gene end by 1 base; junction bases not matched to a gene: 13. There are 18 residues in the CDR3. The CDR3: CASSSLQTGTGWNTEAFF. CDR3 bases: TGTGCCAGCAGTTCCCTTCAAACCGGGACAGGGTGGAACACTGAAGCTTTCTTT. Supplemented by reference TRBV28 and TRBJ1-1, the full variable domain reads DVKVTQSSRYLVKRTGEKVFLECVQDMDHENMFWYRQDPGLGLRLIYFSYDVKMKEKGDIPEGYSVSREKKERFSLILESASTNQTSMYLCASSSLQTGTGWNTEAFFGQGTRLTVV.

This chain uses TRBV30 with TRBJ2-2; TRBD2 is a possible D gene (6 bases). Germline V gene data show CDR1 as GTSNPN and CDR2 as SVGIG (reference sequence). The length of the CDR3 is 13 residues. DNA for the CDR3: TGTGCTTTGGAGGCCGGCGGGGTGGGGGAGCTGTTTTTT. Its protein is CALEAGGVGELFF.

CDR3 residues: CASTDREGTEAFF. As DNA, the CDR3 is TGTGCCAGTACGGACAGGGAAGGTACTGAAGCTTTCTTT. V and J are TRBV19 and TRBJ1-1; 8 bases fit TRBD1. Germline V gene lookup returns CDR1 LNHDA and CDR2 SQIVND (reference sequence). Germline trimming cut 7 bases from V and 5 bases from J; bases unmatched to any gene: 6. The CDR3 runs 13 residues.

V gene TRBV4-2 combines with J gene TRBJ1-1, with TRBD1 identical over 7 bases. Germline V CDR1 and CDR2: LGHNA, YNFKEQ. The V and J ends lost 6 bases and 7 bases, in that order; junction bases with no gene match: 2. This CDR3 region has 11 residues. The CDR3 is CASRRGREAFF. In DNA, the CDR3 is TGTGCCAGCAGGAGGGGGCGTGAAGCTTTCTTT.

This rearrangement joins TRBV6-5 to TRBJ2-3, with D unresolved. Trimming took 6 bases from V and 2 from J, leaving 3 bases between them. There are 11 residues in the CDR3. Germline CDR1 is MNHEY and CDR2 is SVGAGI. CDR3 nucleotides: TGTGCCAGCAGCGACACAGATACGCAGTATTTT. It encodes CASSDTDTQYF.

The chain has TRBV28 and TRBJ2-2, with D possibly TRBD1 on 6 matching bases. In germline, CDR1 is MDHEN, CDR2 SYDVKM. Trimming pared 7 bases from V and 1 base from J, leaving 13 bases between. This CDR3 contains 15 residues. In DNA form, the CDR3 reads TGTGCCAGCACCGCGCCGACAGGGAACACCGGGGAGCTGTTTTTT. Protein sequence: CASTAPTGNTGELFF.

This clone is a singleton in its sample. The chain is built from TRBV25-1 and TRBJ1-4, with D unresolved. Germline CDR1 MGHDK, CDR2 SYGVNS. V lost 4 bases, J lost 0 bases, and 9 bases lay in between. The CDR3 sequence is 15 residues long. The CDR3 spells CASSAGFATNEKLFF. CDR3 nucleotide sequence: TGTGCCAGCAGTGCTGGATTTGCAACTAATGAAAAACTGTTTTTT.

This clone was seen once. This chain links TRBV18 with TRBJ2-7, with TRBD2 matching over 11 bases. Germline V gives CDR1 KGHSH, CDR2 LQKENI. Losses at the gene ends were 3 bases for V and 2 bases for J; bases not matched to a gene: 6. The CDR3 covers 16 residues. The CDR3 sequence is CASSPKTSGAAYEQYF. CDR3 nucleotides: TGTGCCAGCTCACCCAAGACTAGCGGGGCTGCCTACGAGCAGTACTTC.

The DNA of the CDR3 is TGTGCCTGGAGTAAAGAGAAAGACAGGTCGAGCCCACACACAGATGGTACGCAGTATTTT. Its protein is CAWSKEKDRSSPHTDGTQYF. The chain carries TRBV30 and TRBJ2-3; maybe TRBD1 (6 bases). CDR1 and CDR2 from the germline V gene are GTSNPN and SVGIG (reference sequence). The CDR3 extends over 20 amino acids. The V end lost 2 bases, the J end lost 8 bases, and 35 bases lay between the germline ends.

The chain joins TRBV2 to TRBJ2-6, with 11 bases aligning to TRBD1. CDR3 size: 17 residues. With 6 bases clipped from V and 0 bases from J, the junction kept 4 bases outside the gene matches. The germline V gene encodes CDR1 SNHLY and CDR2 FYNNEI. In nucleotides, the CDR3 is TGTGCCAGCAGAGCCGGGACAGGGGGCTCTGGGGCCAACGTCCTGACTTTC. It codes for CASRAGTGGSGANVLTF. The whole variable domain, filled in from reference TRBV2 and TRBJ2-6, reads EPEVTQTPSHQVTQMGQEVILRCVPISNHLYFYWYRQILGQKVEFLVSFYNNEISEKSEIFDDQFSVERPDGSNFTLKIRSTKLEDSAMYFCASRAGTGGSGANVLTFGAGSRLTVL.

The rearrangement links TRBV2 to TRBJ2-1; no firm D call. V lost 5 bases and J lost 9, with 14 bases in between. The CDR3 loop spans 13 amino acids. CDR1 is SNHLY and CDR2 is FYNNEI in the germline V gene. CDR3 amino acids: CASSLLTGVEQFF. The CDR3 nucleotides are TGTGCCAGCAGTCTACTGACTGGAGTTGAGCAGTTCTTC.

Here the CDR3 reads CASSEEPGRKVPLFF. CDR3 DNA sequence: TGTGCCAGCAGTGAAGAACCGGGACGTAAAGTTCCGCTGTTTTTT. The rearrangement joins TRBV2 to TRBJ2-2; D may be TRBD1 or TRBD2 (5 bases each). The CDR3 is 15 residues long. Trimming stripped 1 base from V and 13 bases from J, with 19 bases between. CDR1 is SNHLY, CDR2 FYNNEI, per germline. The full variable domain, with the rest looked up from reference TRBV2 and TRBJ2-2, is EPEVTQTPSHQVTQMGQEVILRCVPISNHLYFYWYRQILGQKVEFLVSFYNNEISEKSEIFDDQFSVERPDGSNFTLKIRSTKLEDSAMYFCASSEEPGRKVPLFFGEGSRLTVL.

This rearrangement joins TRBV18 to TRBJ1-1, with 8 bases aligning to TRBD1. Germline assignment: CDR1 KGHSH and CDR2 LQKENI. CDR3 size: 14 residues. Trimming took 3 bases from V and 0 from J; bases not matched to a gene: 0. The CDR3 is CASSPDRVNTEAFF. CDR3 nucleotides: TGTGCCAGCTCACCGGACAGGGTGAACACTGAAGCTTTCTTT.

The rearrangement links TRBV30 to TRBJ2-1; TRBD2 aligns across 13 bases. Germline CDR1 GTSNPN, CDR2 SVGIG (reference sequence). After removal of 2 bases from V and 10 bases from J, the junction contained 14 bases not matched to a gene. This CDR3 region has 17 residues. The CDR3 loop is CAWSTLPGTSGMVEQFF. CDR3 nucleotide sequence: TGTGCCTGGAGTACCCTCCCCGGGACTAGCGGGATGGTGGAGCAGTTCTTC.

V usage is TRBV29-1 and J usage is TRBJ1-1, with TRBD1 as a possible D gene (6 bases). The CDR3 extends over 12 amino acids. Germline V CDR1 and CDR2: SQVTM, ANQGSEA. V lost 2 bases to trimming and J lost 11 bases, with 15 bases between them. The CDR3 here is CSVERGGAGAFF. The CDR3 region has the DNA TGCAGCGTTGAAAGGGGGGGCGCGGGGGCTTTCTTT.

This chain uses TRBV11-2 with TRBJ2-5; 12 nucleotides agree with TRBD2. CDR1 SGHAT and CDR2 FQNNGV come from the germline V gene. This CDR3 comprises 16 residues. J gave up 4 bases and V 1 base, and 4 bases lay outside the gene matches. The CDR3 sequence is CASSLVWGLAGETQYF. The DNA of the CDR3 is TGTGCCAGCAGCTTAGTCTGGGGACTAGCGGGAGAGACCCAGTACTTC. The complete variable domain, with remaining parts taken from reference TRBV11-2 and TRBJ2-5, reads EAGVAQSPRYKIIEKRQSVAFWCNPISGHATLYWYQQILGQGPKLLIQFQNNGVVDDSQLPKDRFSAERLKGVDSTLKIQPAKLEDSAVYLCASSLVWGLAGETQYFGPGTRLLVL.

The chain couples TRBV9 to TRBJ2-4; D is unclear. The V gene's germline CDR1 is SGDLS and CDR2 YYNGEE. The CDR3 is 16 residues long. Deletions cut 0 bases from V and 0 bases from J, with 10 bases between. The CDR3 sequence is CASSVEGSAAKNIQYF. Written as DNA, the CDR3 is TGTGCCAGCAGCGTAGAGGGATCGGCAGCCAAAAACATTCAGTACTTC.

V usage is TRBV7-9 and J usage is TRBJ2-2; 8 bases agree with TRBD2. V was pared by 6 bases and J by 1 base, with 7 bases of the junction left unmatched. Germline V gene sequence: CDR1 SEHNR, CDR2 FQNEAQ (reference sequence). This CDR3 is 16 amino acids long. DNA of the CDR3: TGTGCCAGCAGGGAAACTAGCGGAGAGAACACCGGGGAGCTGTTTTTT. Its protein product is CASRETSGENTGELFF.

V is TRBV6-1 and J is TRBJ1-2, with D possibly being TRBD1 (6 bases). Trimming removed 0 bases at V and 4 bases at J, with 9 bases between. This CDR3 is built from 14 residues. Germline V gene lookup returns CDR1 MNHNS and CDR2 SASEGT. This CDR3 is CASSEAGQFYGYTF. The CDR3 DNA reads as TGTGCCAGCAGTGAAGCCGGACAGTTCTATGGCTACACCTTC.

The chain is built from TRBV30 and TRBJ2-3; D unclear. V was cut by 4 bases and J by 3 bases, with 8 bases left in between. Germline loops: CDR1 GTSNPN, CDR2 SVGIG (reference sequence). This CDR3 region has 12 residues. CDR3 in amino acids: CAWTEWTDTQYF. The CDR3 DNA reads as TGTGCCTGGACGGAGTGGACAGATACGCAGTATTTT.

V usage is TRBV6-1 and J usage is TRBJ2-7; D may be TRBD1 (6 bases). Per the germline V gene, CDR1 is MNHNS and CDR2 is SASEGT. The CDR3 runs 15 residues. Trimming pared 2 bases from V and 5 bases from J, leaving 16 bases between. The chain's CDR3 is CASSETQSGANEQYF. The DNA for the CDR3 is TGTGCCAGCAGTGAAACTCAATCAGGGGCCAACGAGCAGTACTTC.